This paragraph reports one TCR beta chain. What it binds is not known. This record belongs to a study of cytomegalovirus exposure and HLA in healthy donors. Study-wide points: Certain indistinguishable V segments, among them TRBV6-2 and TRBV6-3, were excluded.

The CDR3 covers 15 residues. Germline loops: CDR1 LGHNA, CDR2 YSLEER. V lost 1 base and J 2 bases, leaving 8 bases between the germline ends. Primers included in the PCR were 60 Vbeta and 13 Jbeta primers. Per the authors' pipeline: In a later analysis, the count reached roughly 80 million unique TCR beta chains, with 10 million to 11 million shared. Here immunoSEQ multiplex PCR was the method, and the copy in TCRdb shows in-frame clones only, minus some. V and J calls and clone size are given by that table; D and trimming were obtained from the DNA. The table has roughly 81,000 clones, about 80% seen once; the top ten hold more than 2%.

The sequenced sample consisted of PBMCs. The V gene is TRBV4-3, the J gene TRBJ2-2; tentatively, D is TRBD1 (6 bases). The sequence derives from a man aged 25 to 45 in good health and CMV-seronegative. The CDR3 is CASSQVRGNTGELFF. The CDR3 coding sequence is TGCGCCAGCAGCCAAGTCAGGGGAAACACCGGGGAGCTGTTTTTT.